This T cell receptor beta chain was captured in a study of blood T cell repertoires in COVID-19. From germline, CDR1 is WNHNN and CDR2 SYGVQD (reference sequence). CDR3 length equals 16 residues. V shed 6 bases and J shed 4 bases, with 21 bases lying between them. This clone was seen only once. Assay: immunoSEQ multiplex PCR; the TCRdb copy retains only in-frame clones and omits some. The table records 150,000 or so clones, approximately 80% of them present only once. The chain carries TRBV10-1 and TRBJ1-2; tentatively, D is TRBD1 (6 bases). The receptor was derived from a man aged 45-65 years who had recovered from COVID-19. The sequencing sample was made of PBMCs or T cells enriched from blood (not recorded which). The CDR3 sequence: CASSADRVPPTYGYTF. CDR3 nucleotide sequence: TGCGCCAGCAGCGCGGACAGAGTTCCACCGACCTATGGCTACACCTTC.